This passage covers 8 T cell receptor beta chains from one sample sequenced in a study of blood T cell repertoires in COVID-19. Here immunoSEQ multiplex PCR was the method, and the copy in TCRdb shows in-frame clones only, minus some. The table includes around 330,000 clones, more than 90% detected once. The sample was PBMCs or T cells enriched from blood (not recorded which). These TCRs come from a man aged 60 to 69 who had recovered from COVID-19.

This clone was recorded only once. The chain uses TRBV29-1 and TRBJ2-7, with 10 bases aligning to TRBD1. Trimming took 6 bases from V and 6 from J; bases not matched to a gene: 8. The CDR3 is 13 residues long. Germline assignment: CDR1 SQVTM and CDR2 ANQGSEA. The CDR3 region is CSVTGQGGGEQYF. In nucleotides, the CDR3 is TGCAGCGTAACTGGACAGGGGGGAGGCGAGCAGTACTTC.

This clone was picked up one time. The V call is TRBV5-1, the J call TRBJ2-7; maybe TRBD1 (6 bases). Per the germline V gene, CDR1 is SGHRS and CDR2 is YFSETQ. V was trimmed by 0 bases and J by 4 bases, leaving 11 bases between them. CDR3 length: 14 residues. The CDR3 region has the DNA TGCGCCAGCAGCTTGGAAGGGACACCTTACGAGCAGTACTTC. It codes for CASSLEGTPYEQYF. The full variable domain, with the rest looked up from reference TRBV5-1 and TRBJ2-7, is KAGVTQTPRYLIKTRGQQVTLSCSPISGHRSVSWYQQTPGQGLQFLFEYFSETQRNKGNFPGRFSGRQFSNSRSEMNVSTLELGDSALYLCASSLEGTPYEQYFGPGTRLTVT.

V gene TRBV6-5 combines with J gene TRBJ1-1, with TRBD1 matching over 10 bases. V trimming: 8 bases; J trimming: 7 bases; junction bases outside the gene matches: 4. CDR1 is MNHEY and CDR2 is SVGAGI in the germline V gene. The length of the CDR3 is 12 residues. CDR3 sequence: CASEGQGDEAFF. DNA of the CDR3: TGTGCCAGCGAAGGACAGGGGGATGAAGCTTTCTTT.

The rearrangement uses TRBV29-1 and TRBJ1-6, with 7 bases aligning to TRBD1. Germline V gene lookup returns CDR1 SQVTM and CDR2 ANQGSEA. The CDR3 extends over 13 amino acids. J was trimmed by 7 bases and V by 7 bases; bases with no gene match: 7. This CDR3 reads CSARTGPNSPLHF. CDR3 in DNA: TGCAGCGCCAGGACAGGCCCGAATTCACCCCTCCACTTT. Full variable domain (rest looked up from reference TRBV29-1 and TRBJ1-6): SAVISQKPSRDICQRGTSLTIQCQVDSQVTMMFWYRQQPGQSLTLIATANQGSEATYESGFVIDKFPISRPNLTFSTLTVSNMSPEDSSIYLCSARTGPNSPLHFGNGTRLTVT.

The CDR3 coding sequence is TGCAGTACGTGGGCCAATGAAAAACTGTTTTTT. Its translation is CSTWANEKLFF. The chain recombines TRBV20-1 with TRBJ1-4; D remains ambiguous. The CDR3 has 11 amino acids. V gave up 8 bases and J gave up 5 bases, with 9 bases separating them. Germline V gene lookup returns CDR1 DFQATT and CDR2 SNEGSKA (reference sequence).

To note about this clone: Mismatch with germline at one junction end may stem from a read error. The rearrangement uses TRBV12-5 and TRBJ2-7, with 10 bases identical to TRBD2. This CDR3 has 16 residues. Germline V lookup: CDR1 LGHNT, CDR2 FRNRAP. As DNA, the CDR3 is TGTGCTAGTGGCTTGGGATGGACTAGCGGTTCCTACGAGCAGTACTTC. Its translation is CASGLGWTSGSYEQYF.

J is TRBJ2-1 and V is TRBV9; 7 bases match TRBD2. The CDR3 is 15 residues long. The trim removed 4 bases at V and 2 bases at J, leaving 6 bases unmatched. Germline V gene lookup returns CDR1 SGDLS and CDR2 YYNGEE. CDR3 DNA sequence: TGTGCCAGCAGCTTAAGACTAGCTGCCTACAATGAGCAGTTCTTC. As protein: CASSLRLAAYNEQFF.

The DNA of the CDR3 is TGTGCCAGCAGCTCAGGGGTCAGCGGGGCTGCCTACGAGCAGTACTTC. Translated: CASSSGVSGAAYEQYF. The V call is TRBV7-2, the J call TRBJ2-7; TRBD2 is a possible D gene (7 bases). Trimming took 4 bases from V and 2 from J, leaving 18 bases between them. Germline loops: CDR1 SGHTA, CDR2 FQGNSA. CDR3 length equals 16 residues.